These 5 T cell receptor beta chains were all obtained from the same sample, sequenced in a study of T cells after yellow fever vaccination. TCRdb re-analysed the 5' RACE reads in MiXCR, keeping a single row per CDR3 protein. The data hold about 360,000 distinct CDR3 sequences, with 6.2% observed a single time. Sequenced here: PBMCs, sampled 5 days after the yellow fever booster vaccination. The source of these receptors is a man in his thirties or forties who received the YFV17D yellow fever vaccine.

This clonotype has a count of ten or more. The CDR3 spells CASSYSGTTNRELFF. CDR3 in DNA: TGCGCCAGCAGCTATTCCGGGACTACTAACCGGGAGCTGTTTTTT. The chain links TRBV5-1 to TRBJ2-2; TRBD2 agrees at 7 bases. Germline CDR1 reads SGHRS; CDR2 reads YFSETQ. V shed 3 bases and J 9 bases; nucleotides not matched to a gene: 11. The CDR3 sequence is 15 residues long. The entire variable domain, with the rest obtained from reference TRBV5-1 and TRBJ2-2, is as follows: KAGVTQTPRYLIKTRGQQVTLSCSPISGHRSVSWYQQTPGQGLQFLFEYFSETQRNKGNFPGRFSGRQFSNSRSEMNVSTLELGDSALYLCASSYSGTTNRELFFGEGSRLTVL.

This clonotype was recorded many times. This chain links TRBV7-2 with TRBJ2-3; no firm D call. The CDR3 consists of 14 residues. V was pared by 2 bases and J by 2 bases, with 8 bases between. CDR1 and CDR2 (germline): SGHTA, FQGNSA. CDR3 nucleotide sequence: TGTGCCAGCAGCTTACTAGGCTACACAGATACGCAGTATTTT. Its translation is CASSLLGYTDTQYF.

The J gene is TRBJ2-7, the V gene TRBV21-1; the tabulated D call, TRBD1, remains unverified against the DNA. TRBV21-1 is tagged as a pseudogene. The CDR3 runs 15 residues. The CDR3 loop is CASSSFPAPWDEQYF. The CDR3 DNA reads TGTGCCAGCAGCTCCTTTCCGGCCCCCTGGGACGAGCAGTACTTC.

This clonotype was seen only a few times. This chain uses TRBV7-2 with TRBJ2-1; tentatively, D is TRBD1 (6 bases). There are 17 residues in the CDR3. V was cut by 5 bases and J by 0 bases, with 17 bases left in between. Germline V gives CDR1 SGHTA, CDR2 FQGNSA. The CDR3 spells CASSPNGGGISYNEQFF. The CDR3 DNA sequence: TGTGCCAGCAGCCCGAATGGGGGCGGAATCTCCTACAATGAGCAGTTCTTC.

This clonotype was recorded a few times. The CDR3 DNA follows: TGTGCCACCAGAAGCGGCGGGGGTCTCGTTGGGGCCAACGTCCTGACTTTC. Its protein product is CATRSGGGLVGANVLTF. The chain employs TRBV15 and TRBJ2-6, with 7 bases lining up with TRBD2. Germline loops: CDR1 LNHNV, CDR2 YYDKDF (reference sequence). The CDR3 runs 17 residues. Trimming cost V 6 bases and J 3 bases; bases outside gene matches: 11.